This T cell receptor (beta chain) was captured in a study of blood T cells in healthy people across ages. A minimum of 6 micrograms of total RNA was extracted per sample. CDR1 MNHEY and CDR2 SVGEGT come from the germline V gene. J was trimmed by 6 bases and V by 6 bases; bases with no gene match: 4. The CDR3 sequence is 13 residues long. Primed by a sample-barcoded 5' primer and a J-beta primer mix, a second PCR proceeded for roughly 6 to 12 cycles. MiXCR, applied by TCRdb to the 5' RACE reads, yields one record per CDR3 protein. The data show roughly 680,000 distinct CDR3 sequences, around 21% seen once.

The TCR comes from a man between 65 and 85 years old in good health. The material sequenced was blood. The chain joins TRBV6-2 or TRBV6-3 to TRBJ2-7; 11 nucleotides match TRBD1. The CDR3 sequence: CASRDRGPGEQYV. The CDR3 nucleotides read TGTGCCAGCAGGGACAGGGGGCCGGGCGAGCAGTACGTC.